This note documents a single T cell receptor beta chain sequence. The method was immunoSEQ multiplex PCR; TCRdb's version includes in-frame clones alone and lacks a portion of them. The profile shows roughly 570,000 clones, roughly 98% of them singletons. Trimming shortened V by 6 bases and J by 6 bases, and 11 bases separated the two germline ends. The CDR3 is made up of 13 amino acids. Germline-derived CDR1 and CDR2 are SGHVS and FNYEAQ. This entry comes from a study of shared clonotypes between healthy human individuals. Naive CD8 isolation took CD45RO-negative cells positively selected for CCR7 and excluded terminally differentiated effector memory CD45RA+ cells.

What was sequenced was naive CD8+ T cells sorted from blood. V is TRBV7-6 and J is TRBJ2-2; weak D call: TRBD2 (6 bases). This clonotype originated in a man aged 30 to 45 in good health. The CDR3 region has the DNA TGTGCCAGCAGTAGACTAGGATCCGGGGAGCTGTTTTTT. Amino acids: CASSRLGSGELFF.